Listed here are 25 T cell receptor beta chains from one sample, sequenced in a study of immune evolution from preneoplasia to lung adenocarcinoma (dated by TCRdb to about 2021). Library preparation was by the immunoSEQ multiplex PCR assay. TCRdb holds this immuneACCESS table with in-frame rearrangements only. Some clones are missing; in checked studies, unresolved V genes explain under half, and the rest has no known cause. The sample has 13,000 to 15,000 clones on record, approximately 81% of them singletons. The ten largest clones represent about 4.3% of the sample. Input material: FFPE minimally invasive lung adenocarcinoma tissue. Interpreted using the paper, the cell subset or site label stands for: micro-invasive lung adenocarcinoma (MIA). Receptor source: a person aged 70 to 79 with lung adenocarcinoma.

The chain recombines TRBV6-1 with TRBJ1-2; tentative D call: TRBD1 (5 bases). Germline lookup yields CDR1 MNHNS and CDR2 SASEGT. This CDR3 comprises 12 residues. V was clipped by 3 bases and J by 5 bases, with 7 bases between them. The CDR3 reads CASSEGRYGYTF. Written as DNA, the CDR3 is TGTGCCAGCAGTGAGGGGCGTTATGGCTACACCTTC.

In its sample, this clone was seen once. The rearrangement uses TRBV28 and TRBJ2-7; the match to TRBD2 covers 12 bases. The trim removed 5 bases at V and 1 base at J, leaving 12 bases unmatched. CDR3 size: 18 residues. The germline V gene encodes CDR1 MDHEN and CDR2 SYDVKM. CDR3 loop: CASSTVRLAGVYSYEQYF. The CDR3 DNA sequence: TGTGCCAGCAGTACGGTTAGACTAGCGGGGGTTTATTCCTACGAGCAGTACTTC. The whole variable domain, filled in from reference TRBV28 and TRBJ2-7, reads DVKVTQSSRYLVKRTGEKVFLECVQDMDHENMFWYRQDPGLGLRLIYFSYDVKMKEKGDIPEGYSVSREKKERFSLILESASTNQTSMYLCASSTVRLAGVYSYEQYFGPGTRLTVT.

V gene TRBV6-5 combines with J gene TRBJ2-3; no reliable D call. This CDR3 spans 16 amino acids. Germline V gives CDR1 MNHEY, CDR2 SVGAGI. The V end was cut by 0 bases, the J end by 1 base, with 11 bases between. The CDR3 reads CASSYSPPGGTDTQYF. CDR3 DNA sequence: TGTGCCAGCAGTTACTCGCCCCCCGGTGGCACAGATACGCAGTATTTT.

Of note for this clone: Germline is not matched at one junction end, which may reflect a read error. The J gene is TRBJ2-1, the V gene TRBV7-9, with TRBD2 identical over 8 bases. Germline CDR1 reads SEHNR; CDR2 reads FQNEAQ (reference sequence). CDR3 length: 14 residues. The DNA for the CDR3 is TGTGCCAGCAGCTTCAGCGGGAGCAGTCTTTGGATGCTCTTC. Translated: CASSFSGSSLWMLF.

The CDR3 is CASSPTGTGNTIYF. Here the CDR3 DNA reads TGTGCCAGCAGCCCAACAGGGACTGGAAACACCATATATTTT. V is TRBV9 and J is TRBJ1-3; the D gene is possibly TRBD1 (6 bases). Per germline, CDR1 SGDLS and CDR2 YYNGEE. V dropped 4 bases and J dropped 2 bases, with 10 bases sitting between them. The CDR3 has 14 amino acids.

The chain links TRBV18 to TRBJ2-2, with D possibly matching TRBD1 (6 bases). This CDR3 comprises 15 residues. V lost 3 bases and J 0 bases, leaving 8 bases between the germline ends. Germline V gives CDR1 KGHSH, CDR2 LQKENI. CDR3 amino acids: CASSPGTPNTGELFF. The DNA of the CDR3 is TGTGCCAGCTCACCCGGGACACCGAACACCGGGGAGCTGTTTTTT.

CDR3 DNA: TGTGCCAGCTCACCACTCGAAGGGACGCCTCATGTGAACACTGAAGCTTTCTTT. Its translation: CASSPLEGTPHVNTEAFF. The V call is TRBV18, the J call TRBJ1-1; the D gene is possibly TRBD1 (5 bases). The V and J ends lost 1 base and 0 bases respectively, with 18 bases between them. The length of the CDR3 is 18 residues. Germline CDR1 and CDR2: KGHSH and LQKENI.

The genes are TRBV6-1 and TRBJ2-2; D is possibly TRBD1 or TRBD2 (6 bases each). Germline V lookup: CDR1 MNHNS, CDR2 SASEGT. V shed 7 bases and J shed 7 bases, with 13 bases lying between them. The CDR3 runs 13 residues. The CDR3 is CASKRGLDGELFF. The CDR3 DNA reads as TGTGCCAGCAAACGGGGGCTTGACGGGGAGCTGTTTTTT.

This sequence joins TRBV27 and TRBJ1-2, with TRBD1 matching over 8 bases. CDR3 size: 14 residues. CDR1 and CDR2 from the germline V gene are MNHEY and SMNVEV (reference sequence). With V trimmed by 5 bases and J by 4 bases, 6 bases remained unmatched. The CDR3 region is CASSPRTGTYGYTF. In DNA form, the CDR3 reads TGTGCCAGCAGTCCCAGGACAGGGACCTATGGCTACACCTTC.

The J gene is TRBJ2-7, the V gene TRBV2; the D gene is possibly TRBD1 (6 bases). The CDR3 totals 14 residues. The germline V gene has CDR1 SNHLY and CDR2 FYNNEI. Trimming removed 7 bases from V and 0 bases from J, with 13 bases in between. CDR3 DNA sequence: TGTGCCAGCAACGCACAGGGATCCTCCTACGAGCAGTACTTC. Its protein product is CASNAQGSSYEQYF.

The chain couples TRBV14 to TRBJ2-3; D is perhaps TRBD2 (5 bases). CDR3 length: 16 amino acids. Germline V gene data show CDR1 as SGHDN and CDR2 as FVKESK. V lost 6 bases, J lost 1 base, and 17 bases lay in between. The CDR3 is CASRSSSGGGTDTQYF. The CDR3, as DNA: TGTGCCAGCAGGTCATCAAGTGGAGGAGGCACAGATACGCAGTATTTT.

This sequence joins TRBV6-1 and TRBJ1-5; 7 positions agree with TRBD1. Germline CDR1 and CDR2: MNHNS and SASEGT. J gave up 4 bases and V 10 bases, and 10 bases lay outside the gene matches. This CDR3 has 14 residues. The CDR3: CATFKGQTNQPQHF. The CDR3 DNA follows: TGTGCCACCTTCAAGGGACAGACTAATCAGCCCCAGCATTTT.

This clone was counted between two and nine times. The chain recombines TRBV30 with TRBJ2-6, with D unresolved. CDR3 size: 13 residues. V gave up 6 bases and J gave up 3 bases, with 9 bases separating them. Germline CDR1 is GTSNPN and CDR2 is SVGIG (reference sequence). The CDR3 region has the DNA TGTGCCTGTTGGCGGCGTGGGGCCAACGTCCTGACTTTC. It yields the protein CACWRRGANVLTF.

A few counts support this clone. This chain joins TRBV5-1 and TRBJ2-3, with 7 positions matching TRBD1. J gave up 2 bases and V 4 bases, and 13 bases lay outside the gene matches. Germline V gives CDR1 SGHRS, CDR2 YFSETQ. CDR3 length: 17 amino acids. CDR3 in amino acids: CASSPDTTTGSTDTQYF. In DNA, the CDR3 is TGCGCCAGCAGCCCCGACACCACGACAGGGTCCACAGATACGCAGTATTTT. The variable domain in full, with the rest retrieved from reference TRBV5-1 and TRBJ2-3, is KAGVTQTPRYLIKTRGQQVTLSCSPISGHRSVSWYQQTPGQGLQFLFEYFSETQRNKGNFPGRFSGRQFSNSRSEMNVSTLELGDSALYLCASSPDTTTGSTDTQYFGPGTRLTVL.

The rearrangement uses TRBV19 and TRBJ2-2; TRBD2 matches 9 bases. The CDR3 spans 18 residues. Losses at the gene ends were 0 bases for V and 7 bases for J; bases not matched to a gene: 12. Germline values: CDR1 LNHDA, CDR2 SQIVND (reference sequence). CDR3: CASSIDPAGGPRGGELFF. For the CDR3, the DNA is TGTGCCAGTAGTATAGACCCAGCGGGAGGCCCTCGGGGCGGGGAGCTGTTTTTT.

This clone was observed a single time. The DNA for the CDR3 is TGTGCCAGCAGCTTAATGCAGCGGGGGACCTCTAATGAGCAGTTCTTC. It is translated as CASSLMQRGTSNEQFF. The chain couples TRBV7-3 to TRBJ2-1, with TRBD2 matching 8 bases. In germline, CDR1 is SGHTA, CDR2 FQGTGA. This CDR3 region has 16 residues. The junction had 9 bases not matched to a gene; V was cut back by 1 base and J by 7 bases.

This chain joins TRBV11-2 and TRBJ1-2; perhaps TRBD1 as D (5 bases). Germline V gene data show CDR1 as SGHAT and CDR2 as FQNNGV. The CDR3 is made up of 13 amino acids. With 7 bases removed from V and 9 bases from J, the gap between germline ends came to 18 bases. CDR3 in amino acids: CASIGDRVISYTF. The CDR3 DNA sequence: TGTGCCAGCATCGGTGACAGAGTTATCAGCTACACCTTC. The full variable domain, in which reference TRBV11-2 and TRBJ1-2 provide the parts outside the CDR3, is EAGVAQSPRYKIIEKRQSVAFWCNPISGHATLYWYQQILGQGPKLLIQFQNNGVVDDSQLPKDRFSAERLKGVDSTLKIQPAKLEDSAVYLCASIGDRVISYTFGSGTRLTVV.

This clone was seen more than once but under ten times. This chain connects TRBV30 to TRBJ1-6, with D possibly being TRBD1 (5 bases). The germline V and J ends were trimmed by 5 bases and 10 bases, with 24 bases remaining between them. This CDR3 region has 16 residues. Germline CDR1 GTSNPN, CDR2 SVGIG (reference sequence). CDR3 residues: CAWAPGRGRWDSPLHF. For the CDR3, the DNA is TGTGCCTGGGCCCCCGGGCGTGGCAGATGGGACTCACCCCTCCACTTT.

This clone was seen more than once but under ten times. The V call is TRBV7-9, the J call TRBJ2-6; D is unclear. Deletions cut 6 bases from V and 0 bases from J, with 18 bases between. The CDR3 contains 18 residues. Germline V CDR1 and CDR2: SEHNR, FQNEAQ (reference sequence). CDR3 DNA sequence: TGTGCCAGCAGTCCCCAAGCGCTTATATTCTCTGGGGCCAACGTCCTGACTTTC. This codes for CASSPQALIFSGANVLTF.

As to this clone: At one end, the junction sequence differs from germline, possibly due to a read error. The V call is TRBV5-5, the J call TRBJ1-1, with D tentatively TRBD1 (5 bases). The germline CDR1 and CDR2 sequences are SGHKS and YYEKEE (reference sequence). This CDR3 has 14 amino acids. CDR3 in amino acids: CASSLVQAETEAFF. CDR3 nucleotides: TGTGCCAGTAGCTTGGTACAGGCTGAGACTGAAGCTTTCTTT.

This sequence joins TRBV5-4 and TRBJ2-3; possibly TRBD1 for D (6 bases). The CDR3 loop spans 16 amino acids. Germline V gives CDR1 SGHNT, CDR2 YYREEE (reference sequence). Trimming shortened V by 0 bases and J by 0 bases, and 11 bases separated the two germline ends. In nucleotides, the CDR3 is TGTGCCAGCAGCTTGGGGGGGCGGTCTAGCACAGATACGCAGTATTTT. Protein: CASSLGGRSSTDTQYF.

The J gene is TRBJ1-5, the V gene TRBV28, with no clear D. The V end lost 3 bases, the J end lost 3 bases, and 9 bases lay between the germline ends. Germline lookup yields CDR1 MDHEN and CDR2 SYDVKM. The CDR3 has 14 amino acids. The CDR3 here is CASSFGTHNQPQHF. Written as DNA, the CDR3 is TGTGCCAGCAGTTTTGGAACCCACAATCAGCCCCAGCATTTT. Full variable domain (rest looked up from reference TRBV28 and TRBJ1-5): DVKVTQSSRYLVKRTGEKVFLECVQDMDHENMFWYRQDPGLGLRLIYFSYDVKMKEKGDIPEGYSVSREKKERFSLILESASTNQTSMYLCASSFGTHNQPQHFGDGTRLSIL.

The chain recombines TRBV2 with TRBJ2-7; D may match TRBD1 or TRBD2 (5 bases each). The CDR3 is 13 residues long. V lost 6 bases and J lost 2, with 11 bases in between. CDR1 is SNHLY and CDR2 is FYNNEI in the germline V gene. The CDR3 DNA is TGTGCCAGCAGACGGGACGGGACCTACGAGCAGTACTTC. It translates to CASRRDGTYEQYF. Combining the CDR3 with reference TRBV2 and TRBJ2-7 gives the whole variable domain EPEVTQTPSHQVTQMGQEVILRCVPISNHLYFYWYRQILGQKVEFLVSFYNNEISEKSEIFDDQFSVERPDGSNFTLKIRSTKLEDSAMYFCASRRDGTYEQYFGPGTRLTVT.

The chain recombines TRBV5-6 with TRBJ2-3; D may be TRBD2 (5 bases). The CDR3 sequence is 16 residues long. In germline, CDR1 is SGHDT, CDR2 YYEEEE. V shed 1 base and J shed 2 bases, with 14 bases lying between them. The CDR3 protein is CASSLSRRLYTDTQYF. CDR3 nucleotides: TGTGCCAGCAGCTTGTCCCGGAGGCTATACACAGATACGCAGTATTTT.

The chain carries TRBV15 and TRBJ2-7, with TRBD1 identical over 7 bases. The CDR3 covers 14 residues. V trimming: 5 bases; J trimming: 6 bases; junction bases outside the gene matches: 10. Germline CDR1 is LNHNV and CDR2 is YYDKDF (reference sequence). The CDR3 DNA sequence: TGTGCCACCAGCCAAACAGGGGCTTCCGGCGAGCAGTACTTC. Translated: CATSQTGASGEQYF.